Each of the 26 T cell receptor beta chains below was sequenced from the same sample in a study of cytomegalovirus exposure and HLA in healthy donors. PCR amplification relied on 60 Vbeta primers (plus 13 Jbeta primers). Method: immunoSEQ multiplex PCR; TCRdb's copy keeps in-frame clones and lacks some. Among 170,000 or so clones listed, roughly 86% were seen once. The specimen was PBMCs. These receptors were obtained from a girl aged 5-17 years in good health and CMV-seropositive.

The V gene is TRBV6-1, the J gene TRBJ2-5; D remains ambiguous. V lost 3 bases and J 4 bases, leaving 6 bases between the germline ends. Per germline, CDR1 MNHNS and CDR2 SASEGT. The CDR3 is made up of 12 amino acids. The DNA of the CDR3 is TGTGCCAGCAGTGACTACAGAGAGACCCAGTACTTC. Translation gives CASSDYRETQYF.

The CDR3, as DNA: TGCAGTGTTAAAGTGTGGGACAGAACGTTCTTC. Protein sequence: CSVKVWDRTFF. The chain combines TRBV20-1 with TRBJ2-1, with TRBD1 matching over 7 bases. V shed 7 bases, J shed 15 bases, and the junction held 12 bases outside the gene matches. Germline CDR1 reads DFQATT; CDR2 reads SNEGSKA (reference sequence). The CDR3 consists of 11 residues.

The CDR3 bases are TGTGCCAGCAGCTTAGAGGATAGCGGGGGGGCCCACGAGCAGTACTTC. Residues: CASSLEDSGGAHEQYF. The chain employs TRBV7-6 and TRBJ2-7, with 11 bases matching TRBD2. The germline gives CDR1 SGHVS, CDR2 FNYEAQ. The length of the CDR3 is 16 residues. V dropped 1 base and J dropped 5; count of bases not matched to a gene: 7.

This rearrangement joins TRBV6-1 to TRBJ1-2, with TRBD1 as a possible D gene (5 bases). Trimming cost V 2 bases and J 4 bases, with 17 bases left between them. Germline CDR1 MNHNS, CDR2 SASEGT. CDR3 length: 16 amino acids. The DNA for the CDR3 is TGTGCCAGCAGTGAATCCAGGGCTTCACGCTTCTATGGCTACACCTTC. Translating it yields CASSESRASRFYGYTF.

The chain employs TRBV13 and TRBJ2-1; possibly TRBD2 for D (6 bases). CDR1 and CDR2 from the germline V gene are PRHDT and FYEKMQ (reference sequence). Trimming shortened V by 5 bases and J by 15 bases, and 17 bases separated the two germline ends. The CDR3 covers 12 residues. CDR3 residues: CASSPLGGPWFF. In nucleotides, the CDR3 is TGTGCCAGCAGCCCCCTGGGGGGACCTTGGTTCTTC. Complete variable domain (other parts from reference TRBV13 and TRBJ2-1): AAGVIQSPRHLIKEKRETATLKCYPIPRHDTVYWYQQGPGQDPQFLISFYEKMQSDKGSIPDRFSAQQFSDYHSELNMSSLELGDSALYFCASSPLGGPWFFGPGTRLTVL.

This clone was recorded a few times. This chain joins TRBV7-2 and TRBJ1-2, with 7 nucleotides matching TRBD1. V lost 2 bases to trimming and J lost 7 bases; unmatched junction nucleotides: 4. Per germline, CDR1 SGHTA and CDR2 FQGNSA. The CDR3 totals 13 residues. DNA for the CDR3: TGTGCCAGCAGCTTAAAGGGGGCCGTTGGCTACACCTTC. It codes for CASSLKGAVGYTF.

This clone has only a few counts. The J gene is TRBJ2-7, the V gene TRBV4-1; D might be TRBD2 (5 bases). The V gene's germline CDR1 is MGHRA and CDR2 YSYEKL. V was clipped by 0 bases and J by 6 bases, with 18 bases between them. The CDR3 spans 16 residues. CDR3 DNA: TGCGCCAGCAGCCAAGATGGAACCGGGGTCTTCGGCGAGCAGTACTTC. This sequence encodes CASSQDGTGVFGEQYF.

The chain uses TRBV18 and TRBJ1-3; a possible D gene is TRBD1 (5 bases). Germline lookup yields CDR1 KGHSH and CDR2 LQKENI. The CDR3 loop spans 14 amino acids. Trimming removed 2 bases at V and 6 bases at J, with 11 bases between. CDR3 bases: TGTGCCAGCTCACCAGGGGCAAGGGAAAACACCATATATTTT. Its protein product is CASSPGARENTIYF.

CDR3 bases: TGCAGCGTTGAAACTAGCGGGGGGGCTGAAGACTACAATGAGCAGTTCTTC. It yields the protein CSVETSGGAEDYNEQFF. The J gene is TRBJ2-1, the V gene TRBV29-1; 13 nucleotides match TRBD2. CDR1 and CDR2 (germline): SQVTM, ANQGSEA. Trimming at V came to 2 bases and at J to 3 bases, leaving 7 bases not matched to a gene. The CDR3 contains 17 residues.

The CDR3 coding sequence is TGTGCCAGTAACCGGGACTCCCCAAGGGCGTATGGCTACACCTTC. Translated, it gives CASNRDSPRAYGYTF. The V and J genes are TRBV19 and TRBJ1-2; a possible D gene is TRBD1 (5 bases). Germline-derived CDR1 and CDR2 are LNHDA and SQIVND (reference sequence). The CDR3 loop spans 15 amino acids. V lost 7 bases and J lost 5, with 20 bases in between.

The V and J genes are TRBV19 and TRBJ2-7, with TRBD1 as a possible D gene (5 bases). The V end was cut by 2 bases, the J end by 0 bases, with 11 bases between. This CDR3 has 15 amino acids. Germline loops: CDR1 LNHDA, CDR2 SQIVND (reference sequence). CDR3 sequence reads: CASSINRINSYEQYF. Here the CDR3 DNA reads TGTGCCAGTAGTATAAACAGGATAAACTCCTACGAGCAGTACTTC.

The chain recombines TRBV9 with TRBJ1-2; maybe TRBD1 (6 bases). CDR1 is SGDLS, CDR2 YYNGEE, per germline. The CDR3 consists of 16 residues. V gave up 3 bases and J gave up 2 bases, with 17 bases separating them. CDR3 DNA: TGTGCCAGCAGCGCCTCAGAACAGGGTAGGAACTATGGCTACACCTTC. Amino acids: CASSASEQGRNYGYTF.

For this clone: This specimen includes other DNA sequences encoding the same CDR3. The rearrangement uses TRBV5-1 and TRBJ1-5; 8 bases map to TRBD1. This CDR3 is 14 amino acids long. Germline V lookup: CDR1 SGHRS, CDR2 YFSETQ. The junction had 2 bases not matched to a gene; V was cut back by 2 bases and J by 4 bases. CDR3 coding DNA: TGCGCCAGCAGCTTACAGGGGGGGAATCAGCCCCAGCATTTT. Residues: CASSLQGGNQPQHF. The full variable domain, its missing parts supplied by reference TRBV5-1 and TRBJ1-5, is KAGVTQTPRYLIKTRGQQVTLSCSPISGHRSVSWYQQTPGQGLQFLFEYFSETQRNKGNFPGRFSGRQFSNSRSEMNVSTLELGDSALYLCASSLQGGNQPQHFGDGTRLSIL.

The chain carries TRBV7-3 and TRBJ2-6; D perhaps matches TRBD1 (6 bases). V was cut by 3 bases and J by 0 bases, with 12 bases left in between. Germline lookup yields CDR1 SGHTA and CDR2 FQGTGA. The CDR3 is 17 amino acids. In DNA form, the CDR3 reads TGTGCCAGCAGCTTCGACAGGCTCCCCTCTGGGGCCAACGTCCTGACTTTC. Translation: CASSFDRLPSGANVLTF.

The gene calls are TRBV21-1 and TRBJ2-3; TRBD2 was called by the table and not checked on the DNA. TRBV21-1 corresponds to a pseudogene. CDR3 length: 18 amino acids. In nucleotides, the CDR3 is TGTGCCAGCAGCAAAGGGGGGCGGGGGGGCCGGGCCGCAGATACGCAGTATTTT. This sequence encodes CASSKGGRGGRAADTQYF.

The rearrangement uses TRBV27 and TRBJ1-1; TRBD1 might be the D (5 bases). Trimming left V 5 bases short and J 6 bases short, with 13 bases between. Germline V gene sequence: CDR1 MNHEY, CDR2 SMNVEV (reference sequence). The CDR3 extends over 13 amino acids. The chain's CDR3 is CASSPRGGAEAFF. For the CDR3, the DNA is TGTGCCAGCAGTCCCCGCGGGGGGGCTGAAGCTTTCTTT.

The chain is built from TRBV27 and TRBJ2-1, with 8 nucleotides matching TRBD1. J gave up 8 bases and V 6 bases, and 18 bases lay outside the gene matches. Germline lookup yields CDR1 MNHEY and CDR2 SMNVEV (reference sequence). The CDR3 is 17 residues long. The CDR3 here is CASSLGIGQGFYHEQFF. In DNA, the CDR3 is TGTGCCAGCAGCCTCGGGATCGGACAGGGTTTTTACCATGAGCAGTTCTTC.

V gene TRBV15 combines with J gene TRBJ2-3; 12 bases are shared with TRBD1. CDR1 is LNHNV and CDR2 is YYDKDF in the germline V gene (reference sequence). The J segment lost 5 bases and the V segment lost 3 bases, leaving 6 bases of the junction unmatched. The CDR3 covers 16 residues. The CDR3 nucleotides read TGTGCCACCAGCAGTAGCCGGGACAGGGGGCTAGATACGCAGTATTTT. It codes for CATSSSRDRGLDTQYF.

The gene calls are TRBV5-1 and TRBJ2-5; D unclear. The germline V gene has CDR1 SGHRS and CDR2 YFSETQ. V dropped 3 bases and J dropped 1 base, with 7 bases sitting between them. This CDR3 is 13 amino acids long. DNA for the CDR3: TGCGCCAGCAGCTCTCTACCCCAAGAGACCCAGTACTTC. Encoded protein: CASSSLPQETQYF.

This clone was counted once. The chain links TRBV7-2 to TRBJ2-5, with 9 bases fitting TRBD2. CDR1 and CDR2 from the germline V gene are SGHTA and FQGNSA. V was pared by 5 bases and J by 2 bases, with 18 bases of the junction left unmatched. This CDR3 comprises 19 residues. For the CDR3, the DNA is TGTGCCAGCAGCATTATTGGGCGGGGGGGCAAGGTGGGGCAAGAGACCCAGTACTTC. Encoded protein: CASSIIGRGGKVGQETQYF.

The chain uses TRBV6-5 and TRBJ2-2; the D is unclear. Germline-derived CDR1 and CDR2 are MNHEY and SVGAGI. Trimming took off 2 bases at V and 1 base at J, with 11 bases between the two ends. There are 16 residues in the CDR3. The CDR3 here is CASSYATYRNTGELFF. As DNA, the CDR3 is TGTGCCAGCAGTTACGCAACTTACAGGAACACCGGGGAGCTGTTTTTT.

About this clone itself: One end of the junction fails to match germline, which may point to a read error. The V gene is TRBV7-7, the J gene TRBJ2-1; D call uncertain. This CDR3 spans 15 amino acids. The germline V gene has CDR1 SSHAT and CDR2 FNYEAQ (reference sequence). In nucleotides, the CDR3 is TGTGCTAGCAGCTTGGGTAAAGGAGCCTACAATGAGCAGTTCTTC. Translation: CASSLGKGAYNEQFF.

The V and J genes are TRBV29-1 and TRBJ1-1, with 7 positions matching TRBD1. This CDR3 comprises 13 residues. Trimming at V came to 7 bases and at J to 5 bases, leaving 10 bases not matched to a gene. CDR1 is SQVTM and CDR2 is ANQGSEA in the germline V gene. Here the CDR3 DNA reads TGCAGCGCCCAAGAGGGGGCGCGGACTGAAGCTTTCTTT. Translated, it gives CSAQEGARTEAFF.

CDR3 coding DNA: TGTGCCACCAGCAGAGTACGGGACAGCAGCTCTGGGGCCAACGTCCTGACTTTC. Its protein product is CATSRVRDSSSGANVLTF. The chain employs TRBV15 and TRBJ2-6; TRBD1 agrees at 7 bases. Losses at the gene ends were 1 base for V and 0 bases for J; bases not matched to a gene: 6. The CDR3 length is 18 residues. CDR1 LNHNV and CDR2 YYDKDF come from the germline V gene (reference sequence).

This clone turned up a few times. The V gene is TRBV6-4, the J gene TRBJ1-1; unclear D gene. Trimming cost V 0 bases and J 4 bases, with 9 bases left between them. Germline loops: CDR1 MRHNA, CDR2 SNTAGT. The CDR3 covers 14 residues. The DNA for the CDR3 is TGTGCCAGCAGTGACTCCGAGAGTACCACTGAAGCTTTCTTT. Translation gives CASSDSESTTEAFF.

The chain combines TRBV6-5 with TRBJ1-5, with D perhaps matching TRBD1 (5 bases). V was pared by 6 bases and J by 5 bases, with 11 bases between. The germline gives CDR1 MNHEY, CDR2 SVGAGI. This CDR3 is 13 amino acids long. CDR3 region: CASREAGHQPQHF. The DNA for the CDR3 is TGTGCCAGCAGGGAAGCAGGGCATCAGCCCCAGCATTTT.